This TCR beta chain was captured by sequencing in a study of cytomegalovirus exposure and HLA in healthy donors. In the PCR, 60 Vbeta and 13 Jbeta primers were used. Method: immunoSEQ multiplex PCR; TCRdb's copy keeps in-frame clones and lacks some. The sample has about 160,000 clones, approximately 75% seen once; the top ten hold roughly 2%. The study's findings and limits: The study listed 164 cytomegalovirus-associated TCR beta chains. In an earlier analysis, most TCR beta V segments were productive about 87% or about 30% of the time. A missense DCLRE1C variant was associated with V- and J-gene trimming of TCR beta chains in a later analysis, and an independent cohort replicated the association. Presence/absence analyses supposed approximately even sequencing depth among donors.

V shed 2 bases, J shed 2 bases, and the junction held 3 bases outside the gene matches. The CDR3 contains 17 residues. Per germline, CDR1 LGHNA and CDR2 YNFKEQ. About this clone: Its antigen is not known.

The chain uses TRBV4-2 and TRBJ2-3; 14 bases agree with TRBD2. This TCR was sampled from a man between 50 and 59 years old in good health and CMV-seropositive. The sample comprised PBMCs. The chain's CDR3 is CASSQKTSGGATDTQYF. DNA for the CDR3: TGTGCCAGCAGCCAAAAGACTAGCGGGGGGGCCACAGATACGCAGTATTTT.